This T cell receptor beta chain stems from a study of technical replicates of blood from several donors. Some clones are missing from TCRdb's copy, which holds only in-frame ones; the method was immunoSEQ multiplex PCR. The sample carries more than 70,000 clones, around 97% recorded once. In germline, CDR1 is DFQATT, CDR2 SNEGSKA (reference sequence). The CDR3 consists of 11 residues. Trimming removed 3 bases from V and 6 bases from J, with 7 bases in between. The rearrangement uses TRBV20-1 and TRBJ2-3; the D is unclear. The sequence came from a human donor in good health. The sample consisted of T cells isolated from PBMCs. In DNA form, the CDR3 reads TGCAGTGCTAGCCCCAGGGATACGCAGTATTTT. This sequence encodes CSASPRDTQYF.